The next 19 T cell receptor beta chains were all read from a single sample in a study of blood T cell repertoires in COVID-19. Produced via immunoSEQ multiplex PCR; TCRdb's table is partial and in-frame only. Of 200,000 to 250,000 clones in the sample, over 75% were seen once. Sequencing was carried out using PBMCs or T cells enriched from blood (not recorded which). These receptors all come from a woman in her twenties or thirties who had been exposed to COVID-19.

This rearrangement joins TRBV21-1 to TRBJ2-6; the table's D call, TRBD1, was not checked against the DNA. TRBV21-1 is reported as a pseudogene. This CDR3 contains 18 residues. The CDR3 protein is CASSRAGTGVSGANVLTF. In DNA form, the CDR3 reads TGTGCCAGCAGCAGGGCCGGGACAGGGGTCTCTGGGGCCAACGTCCTGACTTTC.

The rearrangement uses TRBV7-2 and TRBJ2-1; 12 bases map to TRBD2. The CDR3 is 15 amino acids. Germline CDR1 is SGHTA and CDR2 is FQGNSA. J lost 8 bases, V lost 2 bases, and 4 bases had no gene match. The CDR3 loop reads CASSLPGLAGYEQFF. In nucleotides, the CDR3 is TGTGCCAGCAGCTTACCGGGACTAGCGGGTTATGAGCAGTTCTTC.

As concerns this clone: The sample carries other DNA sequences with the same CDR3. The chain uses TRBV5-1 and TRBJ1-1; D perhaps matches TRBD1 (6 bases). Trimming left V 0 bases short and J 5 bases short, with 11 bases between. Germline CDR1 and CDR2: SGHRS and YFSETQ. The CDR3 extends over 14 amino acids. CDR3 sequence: CASSLGQGLTEAFF. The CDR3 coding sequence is TGCGCCAGCAGCTTGGGGCAGGGGCTAACTGAAGCTTTCTTT.

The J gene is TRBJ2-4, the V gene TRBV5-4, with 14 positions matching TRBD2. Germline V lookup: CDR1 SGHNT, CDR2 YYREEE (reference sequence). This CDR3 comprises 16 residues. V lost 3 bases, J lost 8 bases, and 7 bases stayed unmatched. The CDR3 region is CASSSGSGLAGDIQYF. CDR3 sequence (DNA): TGTGCCAGCAGCTCGGGCTCGGGACTAGCGGGAGACATTCAGTACTTC.

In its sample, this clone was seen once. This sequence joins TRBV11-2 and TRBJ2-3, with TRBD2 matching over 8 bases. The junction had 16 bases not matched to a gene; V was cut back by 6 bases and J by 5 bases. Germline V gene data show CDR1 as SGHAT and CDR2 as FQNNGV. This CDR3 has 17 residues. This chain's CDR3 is CASRPYRVREAGDTQYF. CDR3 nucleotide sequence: TGTGCCAGCAGGCCCTATCGGGTGCGGGAGGCGGGAGATACGCAGTATTTT.

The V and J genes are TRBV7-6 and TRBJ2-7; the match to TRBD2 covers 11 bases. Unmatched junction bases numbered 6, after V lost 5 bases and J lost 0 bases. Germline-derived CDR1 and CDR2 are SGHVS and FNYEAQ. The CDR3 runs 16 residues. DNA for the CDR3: TGTGCCAGCAGCCCTCTACTAGCGGGAGCCTCCTACGAGCAGTACTTC. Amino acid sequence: CASSPLLAGASYEQYF.

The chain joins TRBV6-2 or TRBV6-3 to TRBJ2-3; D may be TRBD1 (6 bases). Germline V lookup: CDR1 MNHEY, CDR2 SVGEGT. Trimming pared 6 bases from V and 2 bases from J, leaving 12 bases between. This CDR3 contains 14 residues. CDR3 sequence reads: CASSPGQLTDTQYF. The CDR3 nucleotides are TGTGCCAGCAGCCCCGGACAGCTCACAGATACGCAGTATTTT.

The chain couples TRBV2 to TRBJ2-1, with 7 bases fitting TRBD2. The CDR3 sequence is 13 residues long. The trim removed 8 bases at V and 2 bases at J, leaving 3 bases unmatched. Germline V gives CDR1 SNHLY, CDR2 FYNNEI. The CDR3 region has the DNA TGTGCCAGCGCGGGAGATACCTACAATGAGCAGTTCTTC. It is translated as CASAGDTYNEQFF.

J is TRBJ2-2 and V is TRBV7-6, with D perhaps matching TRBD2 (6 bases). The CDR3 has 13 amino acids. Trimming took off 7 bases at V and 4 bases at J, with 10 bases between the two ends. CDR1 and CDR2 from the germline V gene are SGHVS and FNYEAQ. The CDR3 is CASISGSTGELFF. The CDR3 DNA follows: TGTGCCAGCATTTCCGGGAGCACCGGGGAGCTGTTTTTT.

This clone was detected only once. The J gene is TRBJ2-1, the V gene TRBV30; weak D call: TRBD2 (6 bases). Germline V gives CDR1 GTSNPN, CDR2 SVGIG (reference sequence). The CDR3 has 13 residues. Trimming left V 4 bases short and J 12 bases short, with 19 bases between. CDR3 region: CAWTPVLGGGQFF. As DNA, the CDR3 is TGTGCCTGGACCCCCGTTCTGGGGGGAGGGCAGTTCTTC.

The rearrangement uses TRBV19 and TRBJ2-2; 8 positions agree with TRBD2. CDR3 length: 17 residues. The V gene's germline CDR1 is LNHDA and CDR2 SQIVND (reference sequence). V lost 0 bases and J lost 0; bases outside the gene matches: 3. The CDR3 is CASSIDTGLANTGELFF. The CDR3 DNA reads TGTGCCAGTAGTATAGATACGGGACTAGCGAACACCGGGGAGCTGTTTTTT.

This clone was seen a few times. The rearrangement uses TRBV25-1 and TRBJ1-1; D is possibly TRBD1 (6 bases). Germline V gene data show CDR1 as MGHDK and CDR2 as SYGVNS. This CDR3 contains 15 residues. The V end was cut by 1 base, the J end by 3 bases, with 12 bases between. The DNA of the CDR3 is TGTGCCAGCAGTGAATCTGGGGGCGGTTACACTGAAGCTTTCTTT. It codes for CASSESGGGYTEAFF.

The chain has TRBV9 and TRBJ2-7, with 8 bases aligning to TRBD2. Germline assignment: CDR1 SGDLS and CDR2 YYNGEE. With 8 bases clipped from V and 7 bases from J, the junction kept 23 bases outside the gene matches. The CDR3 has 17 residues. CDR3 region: CARRLSGISPLTWEQYF. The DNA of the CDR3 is TGTGCCAGGCGCCTTAGCGGGATTTCCCCCCTTACGTGGGAGCAGTACTTC.

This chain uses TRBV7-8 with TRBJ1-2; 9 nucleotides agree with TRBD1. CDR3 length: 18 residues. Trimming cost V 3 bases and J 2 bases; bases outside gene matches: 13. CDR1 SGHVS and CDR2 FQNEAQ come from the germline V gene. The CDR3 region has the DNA TGTGCCAGCAGCTTGAGAGGGCTAACAGGGGGCGCGAACTATGGCTACACCTTC. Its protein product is CASSLRGLTGGANYGYTF.

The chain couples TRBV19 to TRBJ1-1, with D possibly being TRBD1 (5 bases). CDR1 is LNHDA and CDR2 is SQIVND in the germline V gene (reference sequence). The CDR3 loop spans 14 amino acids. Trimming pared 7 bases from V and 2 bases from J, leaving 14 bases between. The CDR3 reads CASKGSGLNTEAFF. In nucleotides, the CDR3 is TGTGCCAGTAAGGGGTCAGGGCTCAACACTGAAGCTTTCTTT.

For the CDR3, the DNA is TGCGCCAGCAGCTTGGGGGACAGGAGGGCAGATACGCAGTATTTT. Encoded protein: CASSLGDRRADTQYF. The chain is built from TRBV5-1 and TRBJ2-3; 8 nucleotides line up with TRBD1. Trimming cost V 0 bases and J 4 bases; bases outside gene matches: 4. Germline CDR1 reads SGHRS; CDR2 reads YFSETQ. The CDR3 has 15 residues.

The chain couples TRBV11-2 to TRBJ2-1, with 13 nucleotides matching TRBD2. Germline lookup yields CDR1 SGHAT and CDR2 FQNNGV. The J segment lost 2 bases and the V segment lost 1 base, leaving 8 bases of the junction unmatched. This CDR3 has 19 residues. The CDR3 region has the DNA TGTGCCAGCAGCTTAGTTGGACTAGCGGGAGTAGTTCCCTACAATGAGCAGTTCTTC. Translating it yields CASSLVGLAGVVPYNEQFF.

CDR3 sequence: CASGALYEQYF. The CDR3 DNA follows: TGTGCCAGCGGGGCTTTATACGAGCAGTACTTC. The chain carries TRBV2 and TRBJ2-7; D is perhaps TRBD1 (5 bases). V was shortened by 8 bases and J by 4 bases, with 9 bases between the two germline ends. CDR1 and CDR2 from the germline V gene are SNHLY and FYNNEI. The CDR3 consists of 11 residues.

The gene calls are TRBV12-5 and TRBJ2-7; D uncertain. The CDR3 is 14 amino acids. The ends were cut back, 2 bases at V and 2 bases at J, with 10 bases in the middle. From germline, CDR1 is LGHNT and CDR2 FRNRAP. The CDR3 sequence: CASGLFGHAYEQYF. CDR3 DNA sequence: TGTGCTAGTGGTTTGTTTGGGCATGCCTACGAGCAGTACTTC. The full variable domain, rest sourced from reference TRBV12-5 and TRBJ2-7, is DARVTQTPRHKVTEMGQEVTMRCQPILGHNTVFWYRQTMMQGLELLAYFRNRAPLDDSGMPKDRFSAEMPDATLATLKIQPSEPRDSAVYFCASGLFGHAYEQYFGPGTRLTVT.